This T cell receptor beta chain stems from a study of blood T cell repertoires in COVID-19. Study at large: From the United States, Italy and Spain came samples of acute and convalescent COVID-19. T cells, B-cell-depleted T cells, or PBMCs supplied cDNA or gDNA.

Under the authors' procedure: Reference gene primer amplification yielded estimated nucleated cell counts. Assay used: immunoSEQ multiplex PCR; TCRdb lists only in-frame clones, some missing. Clone size and V and J calls were adopted from that table, with D and trimming inferred from the DNA. The sample includes about 280,000 clones, approximately 83% seen only once; the top ten take 13%. Trimming cost V 5 bases and J 2 bases, with 12 bases left between them. Looked up from germline, CDR1 is SGHVS and CDR2 is FQNEAQ. The length of the CDR3 is 14 residues. This clone was observed a handful of times. Sequencing input: peripheral blood. This sequence was found in a human donor in a cohort sampled during active COVID-19. This chain uses TRBV7-8 with TRBJ2-5; perhaps TRBD1 as D (7 bases). The CDR3 region has the DNA TGTGCCAGCAGCCTCAGGGGGAGGCAAGAGACCCAGTACTTC. It specifies CASSLRGRQETQYF.